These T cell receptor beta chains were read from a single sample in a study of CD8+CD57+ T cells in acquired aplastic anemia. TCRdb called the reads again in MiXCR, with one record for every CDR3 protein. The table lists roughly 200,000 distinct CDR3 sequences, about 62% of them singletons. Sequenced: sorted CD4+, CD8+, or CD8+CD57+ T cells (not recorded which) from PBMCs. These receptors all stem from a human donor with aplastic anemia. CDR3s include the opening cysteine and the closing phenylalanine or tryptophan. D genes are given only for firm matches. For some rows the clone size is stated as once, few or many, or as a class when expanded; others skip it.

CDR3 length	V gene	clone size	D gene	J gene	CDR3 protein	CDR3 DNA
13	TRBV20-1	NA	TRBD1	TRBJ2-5	CSAADRGQETQYF	TGCAGTGCCGCTGACAGGGGGCAAGAGACCCAGTACTTC
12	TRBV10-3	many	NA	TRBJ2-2	CAITEGGGELFF	TGTGCCATCACTGAGGGCGGCGGGGAGCTGTTTTTT
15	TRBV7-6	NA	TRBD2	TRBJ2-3	CASSLAGVNTDTQYF	TGTGCCAGCAGTCTAGCGGGAGTTAACACAGATACGCAGTATTTT
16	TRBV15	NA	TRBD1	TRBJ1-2	CATSRAGTGANYGYTF	TGTGCCACCAGCAGAGCCGGGACAGGGGCTAACTATGGCTACACCTTC
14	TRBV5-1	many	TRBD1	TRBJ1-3	CASSHRGAGNTIYF	TGCGCCAGCAGCCACAGGGGTGCTGGAAACACCATATATTTT
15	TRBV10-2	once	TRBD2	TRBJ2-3	CASSELAGTWDTQYF	TGCGCCAGCAGTGAGCTAGCGGGGACTTGGGATACGCAGTATTTT
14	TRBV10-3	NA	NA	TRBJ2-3	CASSFSRAEDTQYF	TGTGCCAGCAGTTTTTCCAGGGCAGAAGATACGCAGTATTTT
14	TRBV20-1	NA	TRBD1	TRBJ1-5	CSAFDRATNQPQHF	TGCAGTGCTTTCGACAGGGCGACCAATCAGCCCCAGCATTTT
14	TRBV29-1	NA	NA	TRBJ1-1	CSVGTLAGQDQAFF	TGCAGCGTTGGTACCCTCGCGGGTCAGGATCAAGCTTTCTTT
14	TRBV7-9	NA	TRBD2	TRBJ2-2	CASSNYGTSGELFF	TGTGCCAGCAGTAATTACGGGACTAGCGGGGAGCTGTTTTTT
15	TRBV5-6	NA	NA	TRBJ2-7	CASSSPGASSYEQYF	TGTGCCAGCAGTTCCCCTGGGGCCAGTTCCTACGAGCAGTACTTC
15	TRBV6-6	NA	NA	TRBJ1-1	CASSYSEGVNTEAFF	TGTGCCAGCAGTTACTCCGAAGGGGTGAACACTGAAGCTTTCTTT
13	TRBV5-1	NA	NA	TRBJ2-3	CASSLIARDTQYF	TGTGCCAGCAGCTTGATTGCGCGAGATACGCAGTATTTT
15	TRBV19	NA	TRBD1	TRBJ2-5	CASSTGQGGGQTQYF	TGTGCCAGTAGTACGGGACAGGGAGGCGGACAGACCCAGTACTTC
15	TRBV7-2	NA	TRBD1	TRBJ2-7	CASSLVWTGDYEQYF	TGTGCCAGCAGCTTAGTCTGGACAGGAGACTACGAGCAGTACTTC
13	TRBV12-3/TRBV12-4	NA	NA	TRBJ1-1	CASNLSRGQRAFF	TGTGCCAGCAACTTGTCAAGGGGTCAGAGAGCTTTCTTT
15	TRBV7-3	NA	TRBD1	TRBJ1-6	CASSQERDRNSPLHF	TGCGCCAGCAGCCAAGAACGGGACAGAAATTCACCCCTCCACTTT
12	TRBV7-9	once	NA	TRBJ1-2	CASSAGFYGYTF	TGTGCCAGCAGCGCAGGGTTTTATGGCTACACCTTC
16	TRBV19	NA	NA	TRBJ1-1	CASSIGGQRTNTEAFF	TGTGCCAGTAGTATAGGAGGGCAGCGAACTAACACTGAAGCTTTCTTT
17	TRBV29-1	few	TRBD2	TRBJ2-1	CSVEGTSLSFMYNEQFF	TGCAGCGTCGAAGGGACTAGCCTGAGTTTTATGTACAATGAGCAGTTCTTC
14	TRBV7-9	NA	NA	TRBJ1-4	CASSPSGREGKLFF	TGTGCCAGCAGCCCTAGTGGTCGGGAGGGAAAACTGTTTTTT
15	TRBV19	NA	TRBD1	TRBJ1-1	CASSPTHGQDTEAFF	TGTGCCAGTAGTCCCACTCACGGACAGGACACTGAAGCTTTCTTT
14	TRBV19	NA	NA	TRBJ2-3	CASSRSGTTDTQYF	TGTGCCAGTAGTAGGTCAGGGACCACAGATACGCAGTATTTT
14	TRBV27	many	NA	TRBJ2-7	CASSSWPLTYEQYF	TGTGCCAGCAGTAGCTGGCCACTGACCTACGAGCAGTACTTC
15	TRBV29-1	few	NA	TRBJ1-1	CSVVVGVRGNTEAFF	TGCAGCGTTGTCGTTGGGGTCCGGGGGAACACTGAAGCTTTCTTT
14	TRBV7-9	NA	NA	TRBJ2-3	CASSVTGAKDTQYF	TGTGCCAGCAGCGTGACGGGGGCAAAAGATACGCAGTATTTT
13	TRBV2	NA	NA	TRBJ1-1	CATWGRGSDEAFF	TGTGCCACCTGGGGGCGGGGTAGCGATGAAGCTTTCTTT
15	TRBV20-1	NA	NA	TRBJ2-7	CSAAKRGRGDYEQYF	TGCAGTGCTGCCAAACGGGGTAGGGGAGACTACGAGCAGTACTTC
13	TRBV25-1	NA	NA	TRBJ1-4	CARDRFINEKLFF	TGTGCCAGGGACAGATTTATTAATGAAAAACTGTTTTTT
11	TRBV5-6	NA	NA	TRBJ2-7	CASSLGSKQYF	TGTGCCAGCAGCTTGGGCAGCAAGCAGTACTTC
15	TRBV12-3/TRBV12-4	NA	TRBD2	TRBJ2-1	CASSYGGGAQNEQFF	TGTGCCAGCAGTTATGGCGGGGGGGCGCAGAATGAGCAGTTCTTC
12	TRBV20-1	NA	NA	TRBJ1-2	CSALDLLYGYTF	TGCAGTGCTCTGGACCTCCTCTATGGCTACACCTTC
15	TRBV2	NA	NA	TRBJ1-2	CASSDLLCANYGYTF	TGTGCCAGCAGTGATCTCTTATGTGCTAACTATGGCTACACCTTC